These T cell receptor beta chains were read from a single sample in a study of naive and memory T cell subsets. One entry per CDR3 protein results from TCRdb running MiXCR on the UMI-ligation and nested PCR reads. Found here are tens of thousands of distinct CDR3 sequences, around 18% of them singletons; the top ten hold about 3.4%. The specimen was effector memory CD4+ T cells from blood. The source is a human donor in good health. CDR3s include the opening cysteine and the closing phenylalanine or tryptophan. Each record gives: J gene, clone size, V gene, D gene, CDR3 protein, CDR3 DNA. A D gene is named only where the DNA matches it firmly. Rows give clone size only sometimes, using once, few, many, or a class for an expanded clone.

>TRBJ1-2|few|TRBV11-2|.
CASSLDGSMRNGDGYTF
TGTGCCAGCAGCTTAGATGGTTCGATGCGAAATGGGGATGGCTACACCTTC
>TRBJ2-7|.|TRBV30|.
CAWSRGQYEQYF
TGTGCCTGGAGCCGCGGACAGTACGAGCAGTACTTC
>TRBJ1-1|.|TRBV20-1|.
CSAPGQLEAFF
TGCAGTGCCCCAGGACAGCTTGAAGCTTTCTTT
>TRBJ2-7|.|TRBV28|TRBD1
CASNKPGQSTYEQYF
TGTGCCAGCAACAAACCGGGACAGAGTACCTACGAGCAGTACTTC
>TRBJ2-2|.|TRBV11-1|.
CASSLDIGRDTGELFF
TGTGCCAGCAGCTTAGACATCGGGCGGGACACCGGGGAGCTGTTTTTT
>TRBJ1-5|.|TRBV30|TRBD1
CAWSRPTGLNQPQHF
TGTGCCTGGAGCAGACCGACAGGGCTAAATCAGCCCCAGCATTTT
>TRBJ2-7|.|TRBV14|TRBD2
CASSQDGRTSGRGASYEQYF
TGTGCCAGCAGCCAAGATGGTCGGACTAGCGGGAGGGGGGCCTCCTACGAGCAGTACTTC
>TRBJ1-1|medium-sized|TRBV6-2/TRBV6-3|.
CASRPPGAFF
TGTGCCAGCAGGCCCCCGGGGGCTTTCTTT
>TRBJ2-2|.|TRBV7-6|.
CASSTTFTGELFF
TGTGCCAGCAGCACGACATTTACCGGGGAGCTGTTTTTT
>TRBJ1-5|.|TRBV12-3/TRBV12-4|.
CASSPRFNQPQHF
TGTGCCAGCAGCCCTCGGTTCAATCAGCCCCAGCATTTT
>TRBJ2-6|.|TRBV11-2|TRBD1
CASSRRDRGTGANVLTF
TGTGCCAGCAGCCGTCGGGACAGGGGCACCGGGGCCAACGTCCTGACTTTC
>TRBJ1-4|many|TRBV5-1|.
CASSETSLGEKLFF
TGCGCCAGCTCCGAGACAAGCCTCGGTGAAAAACTGTTTTTT
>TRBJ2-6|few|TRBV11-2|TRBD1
CASSAADRAGANVLTF
TGTGCCAGCAGCGCCGCCGACAGGGCTGGGGCCAACGTCCTGACTTTC
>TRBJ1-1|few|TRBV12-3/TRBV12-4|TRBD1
CASSFGQGEVRAFF
TGTGCCAGCAGTTTCGGTCAGGGGGAGGTGAGGGCTTTCTTT
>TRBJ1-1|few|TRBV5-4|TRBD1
CASSLRDSPRTEAFF
TGTGCCAGCAGCCTCCGGGACAGCCCTCGCACTGAAGCTTTCTTT
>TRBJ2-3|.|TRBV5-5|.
CASSLKEGSSTDTQYF
TGTGCCAGCAGCTTGAAGGAGGGATCTAGCACAGATACGCAGTATTTT
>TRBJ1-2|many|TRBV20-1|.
CSARRGGDGYGYTF
TGCAGTGCTAGGCGGGGGGGAGACGGCTATGGCTACACCTTC
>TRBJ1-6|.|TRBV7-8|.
CASSLVPNSPLHF
TGTGCCAGCAGCTTAGTTCCGAATTCACCCCTCCACTTT
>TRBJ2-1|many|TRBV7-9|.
CASSRDTEYNEQFF
TGTGCCAGCTCCCGGGACACGGAGTACAATGAGCAGTTCTTC
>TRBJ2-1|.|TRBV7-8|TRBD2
CASSSFSGRDNEQFF
TGTGCCAGCAGCTCGTTTAGCGGGAGGGACAATGAGCAGTTCTTC
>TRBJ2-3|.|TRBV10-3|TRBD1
CAISEAGGHGDTQYF
TGTGCCATCAGTGAGGCAGGGGGCCATGGAGATACGCAGTATTTT
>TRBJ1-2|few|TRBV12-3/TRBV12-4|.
CASSLAGVVGYTF
TGTGCCAGCAGTTTGGCAGGGGTGGTTGGCTACACCTTC
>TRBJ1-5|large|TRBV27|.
CASSKQGLGNQPQHF
TGTGCCAGCAGCAAACAGGGTCTCGGCAATCAGCCCCAGCATTTT
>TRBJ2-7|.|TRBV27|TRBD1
CASSLYTQGAPYEQYF
TGTGCCAGCAGTTTATACACGCAGGGGGCCCCCTACGAGCAGTACTTC
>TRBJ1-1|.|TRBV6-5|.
CASSYSKPHSIMNTEAFF
TGTGCCAGCAGTTACTCGAAACCCCACAGTATCATGAACACTGAAGCTTTCTTT
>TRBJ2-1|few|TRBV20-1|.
CSARGLATGYNEQFF
TGCAGTGCTAGGGGTCTTGCGACTGGCTACAATGAGCAGTTCTTC
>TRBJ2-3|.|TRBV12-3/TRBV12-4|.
CASSPRGGRATDTQYF
TGTGCCAGCAGTCCGAGAGGGGGTCGGGCCACAGATACGCAGTATTTT
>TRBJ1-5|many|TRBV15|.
CATSRGGGSNQPQHF
TGTGCCACCAGCAGAGGGGGGGGTAGCAATCAGCCCCAGCATTTT
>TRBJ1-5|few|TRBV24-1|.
CATSFDRNQPQHF
TGTGCCACCAGTTTCGATCGCAATCAGCCCCAGCATTTT
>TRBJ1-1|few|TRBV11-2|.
CASSLGGNTEAFF
TGTGCCAGCAGCTTAGGAGGGAACACTGAAGCTTTCTTT
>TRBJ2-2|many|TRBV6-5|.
CASSRQTTGELFF
TGTGCCAGCAGTCGACAGACTACCGGGGAGCTGTTTTTT
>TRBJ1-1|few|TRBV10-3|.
CAISESLSRNTEAFF
TGTGCCATCAGTGAGTCGTTGAGCCGGAACACTGAAGCTTTCTTT
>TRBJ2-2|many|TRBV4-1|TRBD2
CASSFSPTSGSSGELFF
TGCGCCAGCAGCTTTTCTCCAACTAGCGGGAGTAGCGGGGAGCTGTTTTTT
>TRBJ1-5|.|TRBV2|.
CASSEGYISNQPQHF
TGTGCCAGCAGTGAAGGGTATATATCCAATCAGCCCCAGCATTTT
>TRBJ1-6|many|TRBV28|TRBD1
CASNGQGGSYNSPLHF
TGTGCCAGCAACGGACAGGGAGGCTCCTATAATTCACCCCTCCACTTT
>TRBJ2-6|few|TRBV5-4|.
CASSLVGANVLTF
TGTGCCAGCAGCTTGGTTGGGGCCAACGTCCTGACTTTC
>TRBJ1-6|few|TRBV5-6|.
CASSARQNSPLHF
TGTGCCAGCAGCGCCAGACAGAATTCACCCCTCCACTTT
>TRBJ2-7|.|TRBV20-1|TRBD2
CSAKPGLAKTYEQYF
TGCAGTGCTAAACCGGGACTAGCGAAGACCTACGAGCAGTACTTC
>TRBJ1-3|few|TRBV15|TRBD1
CATSRDDRDGNTIYF
TGTGCCACCAGCAGAGATGACAGGGATGGAAACACCATATATTTT
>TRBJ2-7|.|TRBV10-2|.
CASHSTLAINEQYF
TGCGCCAGCCATTCCACTCTAGCGATCAACGAGCAGTACTTC
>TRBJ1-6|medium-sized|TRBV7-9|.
CASIRTGNSPLHF
TGTGCCAGCATCCGGACGGGGAATTCACCCCTCCACTTT
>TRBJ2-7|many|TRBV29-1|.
CSGRLAYEQYF
TGCAGCGGAAGACTAGCCTACGAGCAGTACTTC
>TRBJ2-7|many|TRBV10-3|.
CAISEVNEQYF
TGTGCCATCAGTGAGGTCAACGAGCAGTACTTC
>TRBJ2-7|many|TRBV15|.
CATSSYQREQYF
TGTGCCACCAGCAGTTACCAGCGGGAGCAGTACTTC
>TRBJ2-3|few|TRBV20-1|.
CSARDTSTDTQYF
TGCAGTGCCAGGGACACTAGCACAGATACGCAGTATTTT
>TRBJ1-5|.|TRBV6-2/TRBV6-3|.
CASSYRQLSNQPQHF
TGTGCCAGCAGTTACAGACAACTTAGCAATCAGCCCCAGCATTTT
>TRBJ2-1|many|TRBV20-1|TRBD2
CSASSGSLSYNEQFF
TGCAGTGCTAGTAGCGGGAGTCTCTCCTACAATGAGCAGTTCTTC
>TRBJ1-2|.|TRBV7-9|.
CASSVGVTANYGYTF
TGTGCCAGCAGTGTGGGGGTAACAGCTAACTATGGCTACACCTTC
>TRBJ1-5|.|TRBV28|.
CASGEVDQPQHF
TGTGCCAGTGGGGAAGTAGATCAGCCCCAGCATTTT
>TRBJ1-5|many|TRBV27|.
CASSLTRDPNQPQHF
TGTGCCAGCAGTTTAACCAGGGATCCCAATCAGCCCCAGCATTTT
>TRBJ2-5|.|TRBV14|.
CASSTGLMQTQYF
TGTGCCAGCAGCACAGGGCTCATGCAGACCCAGTACTTC
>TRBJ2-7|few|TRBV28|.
CASSLYRVPSYEQYF
TGTGCCAGCAGTTTATATCGGGTTCCCTCCTACGAGCAGTACTTC
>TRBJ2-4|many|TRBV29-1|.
CSVGNRENIQYF
TGCAGCGTTGGGAACAGGGAAAACATTCAGTACTTC